A selection of T cell receptor beta chains follows, all from one sample in a study. TCRdb redid the calling of the 5' RACE reads with MiXCR, one entry per CDR3 protein. The profile shows tens of thousands of distinct CDR3 sequences, approximately 25% of them singletons. The specimen was naive CD4+ T cells sorted from a lymph node. The receptor source for this set is a female donor with breast cancer. The conserved cysteine and the conserved F or W are not part of the CDR3 here.

CDR3aa: ASSARLAAVSYEQY
j_gene: TRBJ2-7
v_gene: TRBV6-2/TRBV6-3

CDR3aa: SARDRISGTGELF
j_gene: TRBJ2-2
v_gene: TRBV20-1

CDR3aa: ASRGGIHEQY
j_gene: TRBJ2-7
v_gene: TRBV27

CDR3aa: ASSAGYNEQF
j_gene: TRBJ2-1
v_gene: TRBV6-5

CDR3aa: ASSVRDRGSGEAF
j_gene: TRBJ1-1
v_gene: TRBV7-9

CDR3aa: ASSLGEDEQY
j_gene: TRBJ2-7
v_gene: TRBV7-8

CDR3aa: SVLVGGDDIQY
j_gene: TRBJ2-4
v_gene: TRBV20-1

CDR3aa: ASSLGGQGEGNQQF
j_gene: TRBJ2-1
v_gene: TRBV13

CDR3aa: ASDRNTINSPLH
j_gene: TRBJ1-6
v_gene: TRBV2

CDR3aa: SASPDRGVGSPLH
j_gene: TRBJ1-6
v_gene: TRBV20-1

CDR3aa: ASSPPSGGGYGYT
j_gene: TRBJ1-2
v_gene: TRBV5-1

CDR3aa: ASSPMGAGNEQF
j_gene: TRBJ2-1
v_gene: TRBV7-3

CDR3aa: SVEEPDGLYEQY
j_gene: TRBJ2-7
v_gene: TRBV29-1

CDR3aa: ASSRSRGQGAFNYGYT
j_gene: TRBJ1-2
v_gene: TRBV7-9

CDR3aa: ASSTTSGSSDTQY
j_gene: TRBJ2-3
v_gene: TRBV12-3/TRBV12-4

CDR3aa: ASSARTGSYEQY
j_gene: TRBJ2-7
v_gene: TRBV5-1

CDR3aa: ASSLGRGLYGYT
j_gene: TRBJ1-2
v_gene: TRBV12-3/TRBV12-4

CDR3aa: ASSGLAGEIEQY
j_gene: TRBJ2-7
v_gene: TRBV2

CDR3aa: ASSRFGGNTQY
j_gene: TRBJ2-3
v_gene: TRBV3-1

CDR3aa: SAAGGPAGELF
j_gene: TRBJ2-2
v_gene: TRBV20-1

CDR3aa: SASMSGDRYT
j_gene: TRBJ1-2
v_gene: TRBV20-1

CDR3aa: ASSWVLGSYNEQF
j_gene: TRBJ2-1
v_gene: TRBV11-2

CDR3aa: ASSLSRGYYEQY
j_gene: TRBJ2-7
v_gene: TRBV27

CDR3aa: ASTAYRDRASYEQY
j_gene: TRBJ2-7
v_gene: TRBV6-2/TRBV6-3

CDR3aa: SVVLAPAGNEQF
j_gene: TRBJ2-1
v_gene: TRBV29-1

CDR3aa: ASAMGQGNEKLF
j_gene: TRBJ1-4
v_gene: TRBV5-1

CDR3aa: ASSPDMNTEAF
j_gene: TRBJ1-1
v_gene: TRBV18